This T cell receptor (beta chain) came from a study of blood T cell repertoires in COVID-19. Patients from Seattle were sampled longitudinally, starting during active infection. The V gene lost 1 base and the J gene lost 6 bases, with 15 bases spanning the gap. This CDR3 region has 15 residues. Germline loops: CDR1 SEHNR, CDR2 FQNEAQ (reference sequence). TCRdb keeps only in-frame clones here, not all; method: immunoSEQ multiplex PCR. The data hold 250,000 to 400,000 clones, with about nine tenths observed a single time. The sample was peripheral blood. The source of this sequence is a woman in her 30s with COVID-19, enrolled during active disease. V gene TRBV7-9 combines with J gene TRBJ1-2; a possible D gene is TRBD1 (5 bases). CDR3 nucleotides: TGTGCCAGCAGCTTAGGGGCCCAGGGTGCGGATGGCTACACCTTC. Its protein product is CASSLGAQGADGYTF.